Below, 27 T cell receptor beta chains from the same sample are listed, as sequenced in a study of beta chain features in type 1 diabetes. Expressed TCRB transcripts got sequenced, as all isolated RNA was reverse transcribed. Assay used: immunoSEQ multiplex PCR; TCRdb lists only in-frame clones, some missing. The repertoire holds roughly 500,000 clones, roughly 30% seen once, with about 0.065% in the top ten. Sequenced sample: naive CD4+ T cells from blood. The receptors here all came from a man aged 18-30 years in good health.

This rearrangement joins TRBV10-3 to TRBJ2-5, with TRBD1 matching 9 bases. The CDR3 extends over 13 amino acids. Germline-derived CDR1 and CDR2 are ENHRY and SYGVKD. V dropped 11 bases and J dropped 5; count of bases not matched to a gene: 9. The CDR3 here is CAAQQGADETQYF. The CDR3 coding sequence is TGTGCCGCACAACAGGGGGCAGATGAGACCCAGTACTTC.

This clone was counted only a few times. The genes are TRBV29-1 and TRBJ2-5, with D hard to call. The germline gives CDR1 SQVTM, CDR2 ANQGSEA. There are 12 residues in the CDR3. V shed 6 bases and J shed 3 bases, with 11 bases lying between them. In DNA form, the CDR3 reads TGCAGCGTACGATCGGCCAAAGAGACCCAGTACTTC. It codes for CSVRSAKETQYF.

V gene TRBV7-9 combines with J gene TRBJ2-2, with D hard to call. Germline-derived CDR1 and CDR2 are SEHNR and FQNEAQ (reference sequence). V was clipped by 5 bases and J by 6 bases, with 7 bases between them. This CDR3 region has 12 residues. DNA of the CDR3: TGTGCCAGCAGCCCAGGACCCGGGGAGCTGTTTTTT. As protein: CASSPGPGELFF.

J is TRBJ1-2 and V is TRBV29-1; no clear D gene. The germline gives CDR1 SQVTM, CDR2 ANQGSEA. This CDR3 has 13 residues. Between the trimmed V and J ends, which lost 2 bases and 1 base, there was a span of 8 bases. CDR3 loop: CSVETEINYGYTF. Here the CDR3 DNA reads TGCAGCGTTGAAACGGAGATTAACTATGGCTACACCTTC.

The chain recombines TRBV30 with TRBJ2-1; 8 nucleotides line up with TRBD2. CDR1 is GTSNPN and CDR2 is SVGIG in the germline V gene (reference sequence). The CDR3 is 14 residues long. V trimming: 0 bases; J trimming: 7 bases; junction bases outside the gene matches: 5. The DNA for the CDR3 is TGTGCCTGGAGTGTAATAGCGGGAAGGAATGAGCAGTTCTTC. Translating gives CAWSVIAGRNEQFF.

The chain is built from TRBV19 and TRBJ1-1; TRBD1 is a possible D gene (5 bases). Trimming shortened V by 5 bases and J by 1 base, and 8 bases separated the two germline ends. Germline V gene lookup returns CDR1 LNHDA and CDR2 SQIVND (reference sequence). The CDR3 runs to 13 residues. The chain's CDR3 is CASSVTGNTEAFF. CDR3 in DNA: TGTGCCAGTAGTGTTACAGGGAACACTGAAGCTTTCTTT.

CDR3 in amino acids: CAWSVQAGETQYF. For the CDR3, the DNA is TGTGCCTGGAGTGTACAGGCCGGGGAGACCCAGTACTTC. The chain combines TRBV30 with TRBJ2-5; perhaps TRBD1 as D (5 bases). Germline CDR1 reads GTSNPN; CDR2 reads SVGIG (reference sequence). Trimming took off 0 bases at V and 5 bases at J, with 10 bases between the two ends. The CDR3 extends over 13 amino acids.

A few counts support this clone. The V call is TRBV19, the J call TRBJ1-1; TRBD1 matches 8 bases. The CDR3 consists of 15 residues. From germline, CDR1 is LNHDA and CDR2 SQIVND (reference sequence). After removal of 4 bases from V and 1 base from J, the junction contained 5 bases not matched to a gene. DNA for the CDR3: TGTGCCAGTAGTAACGGCGGACAGGGGAACACTGAAGCTTTCTTT. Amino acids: CASSNGGQGNTEAFF.

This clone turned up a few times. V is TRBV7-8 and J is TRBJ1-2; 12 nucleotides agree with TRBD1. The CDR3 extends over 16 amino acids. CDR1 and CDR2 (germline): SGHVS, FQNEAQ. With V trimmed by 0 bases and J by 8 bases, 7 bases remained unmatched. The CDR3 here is CASSLALWDRGRGYTF. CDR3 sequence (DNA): TGTGCCAGCAGCTTAGCGCTATGGGACAGGGGGCGAGGCTACACCTTC.

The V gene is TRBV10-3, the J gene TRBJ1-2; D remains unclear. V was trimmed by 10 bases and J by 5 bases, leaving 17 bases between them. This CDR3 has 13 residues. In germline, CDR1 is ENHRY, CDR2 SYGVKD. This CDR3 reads CATLPGAEYGYTF. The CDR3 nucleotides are TGTGCCACCCTCCCCGGCGCCGAGTATGGCTACACCTTC.

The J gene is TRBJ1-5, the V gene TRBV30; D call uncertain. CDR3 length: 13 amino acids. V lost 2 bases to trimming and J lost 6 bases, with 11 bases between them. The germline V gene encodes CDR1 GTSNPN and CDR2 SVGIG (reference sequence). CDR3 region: CAWSPENGQPQHF. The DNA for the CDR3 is TGTGCCTGGAGTCCTGAGAATGGTCAGCCCCAGCATTTT.

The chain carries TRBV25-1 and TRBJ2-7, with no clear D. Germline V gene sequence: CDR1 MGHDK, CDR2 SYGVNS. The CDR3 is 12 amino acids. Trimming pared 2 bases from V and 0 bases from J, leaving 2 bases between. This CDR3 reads CASSENSYEQYF. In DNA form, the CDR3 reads TGTGCCAGCAGTGAAAACTCCTACGAGCAGTACTTC.

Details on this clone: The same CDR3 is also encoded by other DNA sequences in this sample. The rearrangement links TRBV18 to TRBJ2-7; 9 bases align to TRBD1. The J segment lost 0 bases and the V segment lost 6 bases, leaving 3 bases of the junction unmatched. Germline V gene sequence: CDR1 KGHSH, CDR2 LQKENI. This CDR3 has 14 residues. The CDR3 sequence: CASSPGQGSYEQYF. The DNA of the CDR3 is TGTGCCAGCTCCCCGGGACAGGGCTCCTACGAGCAGTACTTC.

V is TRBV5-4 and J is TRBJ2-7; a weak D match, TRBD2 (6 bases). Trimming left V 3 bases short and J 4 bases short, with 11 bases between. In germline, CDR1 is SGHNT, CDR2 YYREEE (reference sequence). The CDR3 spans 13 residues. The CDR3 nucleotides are TGTGCCAGCAGCTCACGGGACTTATACGAGCAGTACTTC. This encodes CASSSRDLYEQYF.

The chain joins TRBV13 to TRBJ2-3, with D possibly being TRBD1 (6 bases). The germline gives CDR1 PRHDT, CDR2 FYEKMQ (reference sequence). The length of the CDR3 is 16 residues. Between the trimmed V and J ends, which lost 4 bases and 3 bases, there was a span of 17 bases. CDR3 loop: CASSSRQVTSTDTQYF. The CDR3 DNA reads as TGTGCCAGCAGCTCGCGACAGGTTACGTCTACAGATACGCAGTATTTT.

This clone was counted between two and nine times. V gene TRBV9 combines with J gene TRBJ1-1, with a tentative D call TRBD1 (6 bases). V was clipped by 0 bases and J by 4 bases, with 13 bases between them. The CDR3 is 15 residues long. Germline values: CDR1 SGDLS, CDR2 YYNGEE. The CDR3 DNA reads TGTGCCAGCAGCGTAGGGCAGACAGGCGCCACTGAAGCTTTCTTT. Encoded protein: CASSVGQTGATEAFF.

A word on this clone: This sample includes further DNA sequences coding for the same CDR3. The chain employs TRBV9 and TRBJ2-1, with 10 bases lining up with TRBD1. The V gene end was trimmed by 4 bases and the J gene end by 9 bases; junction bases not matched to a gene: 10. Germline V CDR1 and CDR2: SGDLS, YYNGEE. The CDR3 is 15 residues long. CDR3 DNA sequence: TGTGCCAGCAGCAACCGGGACAGGGGCCCAGGTGAGCAGTTCTTC. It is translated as CASSNRDRGPGEQFF.

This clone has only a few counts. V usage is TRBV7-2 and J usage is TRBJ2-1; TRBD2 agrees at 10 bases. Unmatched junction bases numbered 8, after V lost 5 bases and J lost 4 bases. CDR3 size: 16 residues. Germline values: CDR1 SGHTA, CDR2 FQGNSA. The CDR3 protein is CASSHGLAVTYNEQFF. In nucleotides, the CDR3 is TGTGCCAGCAGCCACGGACTAGCGGTTACGTACAATGAGCAGTTCTTC.

CDR3: CAWSSTSYEQYF. DNA of the CDR3: TGTGCCTGGAGTTCCACATCGTACGAGCAGTACTTC. The chain has TRBV30 and TRBJ2-7; D is unclear. Germline CDR1 and CDR2: GTSNPN and SVGIG (reference sequence). V was shortened by 2 bases and J by 4 bases, with 9 bases between the two germline ends. The CDR3 extends over 12 amino acids.

The CDR3: CSVEDFRRMTFF. The CDR3 DNA reads as TGCAGCGTTGAAGATTTCAGGAGGATGACTTTCTTT. This chain connects TRBV29-1 to TRBJ1-1; D is undetermined. The CDR3 extends over 12 amino acids. The V end was cut by 0 bases, the J end by 12 bases, with 14 bases between. Germline CDR1 SQVTM, CDR2 ANQGSEA.

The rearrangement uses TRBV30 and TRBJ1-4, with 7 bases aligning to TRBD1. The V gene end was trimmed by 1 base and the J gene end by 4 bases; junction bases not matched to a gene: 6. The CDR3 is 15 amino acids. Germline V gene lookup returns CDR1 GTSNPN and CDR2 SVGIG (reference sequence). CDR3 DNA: TGTGCCTGGAGTGCCCGCCGGGACAGTAATGAAAAACTGTTTTTT. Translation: CAWSARRDSNEKLFF.

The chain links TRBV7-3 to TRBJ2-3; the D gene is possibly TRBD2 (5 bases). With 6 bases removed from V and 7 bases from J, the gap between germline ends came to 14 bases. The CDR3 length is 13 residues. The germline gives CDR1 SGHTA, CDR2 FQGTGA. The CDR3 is CASRESGSNTQYF. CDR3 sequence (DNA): TGTGCCAGCAGGGAAAGCGGTTCAAATACGCAGTATTTT.

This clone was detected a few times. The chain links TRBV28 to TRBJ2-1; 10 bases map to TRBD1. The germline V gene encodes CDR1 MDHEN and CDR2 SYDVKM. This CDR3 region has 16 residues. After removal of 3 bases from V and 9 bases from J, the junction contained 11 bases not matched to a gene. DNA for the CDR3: TGTGCCAGCAGTTTGAGGTTGGGACAGGGGCTTGGTGAGCAGTTCTTC. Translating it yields CASSLRLGQGLGEQFF.

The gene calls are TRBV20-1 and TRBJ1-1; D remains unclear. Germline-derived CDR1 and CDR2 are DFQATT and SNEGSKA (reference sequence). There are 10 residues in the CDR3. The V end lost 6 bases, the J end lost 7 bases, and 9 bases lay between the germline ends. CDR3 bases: TGCAGTGCAACTAGGGTTGAAGCTTTCTTT. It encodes CSATRVEAFF.

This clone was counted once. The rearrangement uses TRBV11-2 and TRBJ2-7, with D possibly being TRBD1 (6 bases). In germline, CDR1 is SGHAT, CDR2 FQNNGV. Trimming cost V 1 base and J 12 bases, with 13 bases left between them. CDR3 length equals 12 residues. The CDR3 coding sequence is TGTGCCAGCAGCTTAGCCGCAGGGACACTGTACTTC. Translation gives CASSLAAGTLYF.

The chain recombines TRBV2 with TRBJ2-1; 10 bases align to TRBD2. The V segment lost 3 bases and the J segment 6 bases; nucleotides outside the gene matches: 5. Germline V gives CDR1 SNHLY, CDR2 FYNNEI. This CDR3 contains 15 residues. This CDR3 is CASSELAGAGNEQFF. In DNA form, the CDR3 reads TGTGCCAGCAGTGAGCTAGCGGGAGCTGGCAATGAGCAGTTCTTC.

This chain's CDR3 is CAWSVPRLSEKLFF. The CDR3 region has the DNA TGTGCCTGGAGTGTTCCCCGGTTATCGGAAAAACTGTTTTTT. V is TRBV30 and J is TRBJ1-4; D is undetermined. The length of the CDR3 is 14 residues. The ends were cut back, 0 bases at V and 8 bases at J, with 13 bases in the middle. Germline V gene data show CDR1 as GTSNPN and CDR2 as SVGIG (reference sequence).